This entry lists 23 T cell receptor beta chains sequenced from one sample in a study of spatial heterogeneity in lung cancer. For these receptors, no antigen is known. Study findings and constraints: Intratumoral expanded alpha and beta TCR counts were found to track tumor mutation counts.

Sample time point: sample taken at primary tumor resection. Via MiXCR, TCRdb re-called the 5' RACE reads, giving one row per CDR3 protein. The table has about 820 distinct CDR3 sequences, 6.5% to 8.5% seen once. This specimen consisted of lung tumor tissue, obtained at surgery. The receptors come from a female donor with early-stage non-small cell lung cancer.

This clonotype rates as medium-sized. With the library built for alpha chains, this beta chain is off target and its frequency is not meaningful. This rearrangement joins TRBV29-1 to TRBJ2-5, with a possible D match to TRBD2 (5 bases). This CDR3 has 12 amino acids. In germline, CDR1 is SQVTM, CDR2 ANQGSEA. Trimming removed 3 bases at V and 2 bases at J, with 7 bases between. CDR3 DNA: TGCAGCGTTGAGAGGAGGCAAGAGACCCAGTACTTC. This sequence encodes CSVERRQETQYF. Combining the CDR3 with reference TRBV29-1 and TRBJ2-5 gives the whole variable domain SAVISQKPSRDICQRGTSLTIQCQVDSQVTMMFWYRQQPGQSLTLIATANQGSEATYESGFVIDKFPISRPNLTFSTLTVSNMSPEDSSIYLCSVERRQETQYFGPGTRLLVL.

This clonotype is categorized as medium-sized. A library prepared for alpha chains yielded this beta chain as an off-target read; its size is of little meaning. This chain uses TRBV2 with TRBJ2-3; D is uncertain. Germline assignment: CDR1 SNHLY and CDR2 FYNNEI. V dropped 7 bases and J dropped 2 bases, with 7 bases sitting between them. The CDR3 loop spans 12 amino acids. CDR3 sequence: CASMPLTDTQYF. In nucleotides, the CDR3 is TGTGCCAGCATGCCCCTCACAGATACGCAGTATTTT.

As regards this clonotype: Because the library targeted alpha chains, this beta chain is an off-target read whose size means little. The CDR3, as DNA: TGCAGTGCTAGAGAGAGGACAGGGAGTTCACCCCTCCACTTT. Its translation: CSARERTGSSPLHF. This chain uses TRBV20-1 with TRBJ1-6; 8 bases fit TRBD1. Germline CDR1 and CDR2: DFQATT and SNEGSKA (reference sequence). V lost 0 bases and J lost 9; bases outside the gene matches: 4. The length of the CDR3 is 14 residues.

By frequency in the sample, this clonotype is medium-sized. A library made for alpha chains picked up this beta chain off target, so its size means little. J is TRBJ2-4 and V is TRBV11-2; 7 bases align to TRBD1. V shed 4 bases, J shed 8 bases, and the junction held 5 bases outside the gene matches. CDR1 is SGHAT and CDR2 is FQNNGV in the germline V gene. This CDR3 is 13 amino acids long. Here the CDR3 reads CASSYLTGDIQYF. DNA for the CDR3: TGTGCCAGCAGCTATCTAACAGGGGACATTCAGTACTTC.

Comments on this clonotype: This beta chain is an off-target read within a library intended for alpha chains, so its frequency means little. The chain is built from TRBV20-1 and TRBJ1-5; the D is unclear. Germline CDR1 is DFQATT and CDR2 is SNEGSKA (reference sequence). The CDR3 has 12 amino acids. The V end lost 4 bases, the J end lost 4 bases, and 8 bases lay between the germline ends. The CDR3 DNA reads as TGCAGTGCTACCGGACGGAATCAGCCCCAGCATTTT. It yields the protein CSATGRNQPQHF.

Sample share makes this clonotype medium-sized. The library was designed around alpha chains, so this beta chain is a stray read whose abundance carries little weight. The V and J genes are TRBV24-1 and TRBJ2-3; D gene ambiguous. CDR1 is KGHDR and CDR2 is SFDVKD in the germline V gene. CDR3 length: 13 residues. Deletions cut 2 bases from V and 1 base from J, with 3 bases between. CDR3 region: CATSDYGTDTQYF. The CDR3 nucleotides read TGTGCCACCAGTGATTATGGCACAGATACGCAGTATTTT.

This clonotype has more than one count but fewer than ten. Little can be read into the size of this beta chain, an off-target read in a library designed for alpha chains. This chain links TRBV6-1 with TRBJ1-2; TRBD1 matches 7 bases. V shed 2 bases, J shed 8 bases, and the junction held 23 bases outside the gene matches. The germline gives CDR1 MNHNS, CDR2 SASEGT. The length of the CDR3 is 19 residues. CDR3 in amino acids: CASSETLLETRGSHRGYTF. The CDR3 DNA reads TGTGCCAGCAGTGAAACTCTTTTGGAGACCAGGGGGTCCCACCGAGGCTACACCTTC.

In regard to this clonotype: Being off target in a library aimed at alpha chains, this beta chain has a size of little meaning. The chain recombines TRBV5-4 with TRBJ2-5; 11 bases are shared with TRBD2. Trimming cost V 4 bases and J 4 bases; bases outside gene matches: 21. Germline lookup yields CDR1 SGHNT and CDR2 YYREEE (reference sequence). The CDR3 is 20 amino acids. The CDR3 DNA follows: TGTGCCAGCAGCCTCCCCCTAGGGGCTAGCGGGAGGAGGGGGGGAGAGACCCAGTACTTC. Protein: CASSLPLGASGRRGGETQYF.

By sample share, this clonotype is medium-sized (0.01 to 0.1%). A library made for alpha chains picked up this beta chain off target, so its size means little. V usage is TRBV5-4 and J usage is TRBJ2-7; D perhaps matches TRBD1 (6 bases). CDR1 is SGHNT, CDR2 YYREEE, per germline (reference sequence). Between the trimmed V and J ends, which lost 2 bases and 0 bases, there was a span of 12 bases. CDR3 length: 15 residues. The CDR3 DNA reads as TGTGCCAGCAGCTTCGCAGGGGAAAGCTCCTACGAGCAGTACTTC. Its protein is CASSFAGESSYEQYF.

Judged by abundance, this clonotype is large. Found in a library prepared for alpha chains, this beta chain is an off-target read, and its abundance has little meaning. This chain joins TRBV19 and TRBJ2-7, with no clear D. Germline V gene sequence: CDR1 LNHDA, CDR2 SQIVND (reference sequence). V was cut by 5 bases and J by 0 bases, with 11 bases left in between. The CDR3 spans 14 residues. CDR3 sequence: CASSSLLSSYEQYF. CDR3 nucleotide sequence: TGTGCCAGTAGTTCTCTCCTAAGCTCCTACGAGCAGTACTTC.

This clonotype was observed a few times. This beta chain was picked up by a library intended for alpha chains and is off target, so its count carries little meaning. The CDR3 DNA reads as TGTGCCAGCAGCAAGCCGGGTTACACCTACTACGAGCAGTACTTC. Protein sequence: CASSKPGYTYYEQYF. The rearrangement uses TRBV21-1 and TRBJ2-7; TRBD1 was called by the table and not checked on the DNA. TRBV21-1 is a recognized pseudogene. The CDR3 is 15 residues long.

Judged by abundance, this clonotype is medium-sized. In a library made to pick up alpha chains, this beta chain is a stray read with a size that means little. The chain employs TRBV5-1 and TRBJ2-2; 9 positions agree with TRBD2. The CDR3 length is 16 residues. Germline CDR1 reads SGHRS; CDR2 reads YFSETQ. After removal of 0 bases from V and 6 bases from J, the junction contained 6 bases not matched to a gene. CDR3 in amino acids: CASSLARGGAPGELFF. The CDR3 bases are TGCGCCAGCAGCTTGGCCCGCGGGGGGGCCCCCGGGGAGCTGTTTTTT.

In its sample, this clonotype ranks as large. The library was built for alpha chains, so this beta chain is an off-target read and its size means little. This chain joins TRBV20-1 and TRBJ2-7; D is perhaps TRBD2 (5 bases). Between the trimmed V and J ends, which lost 3 bases and 6 bases, there was a span of 9 bases. CDR1 is DFQATT and CDR2 is SNEGSKA in the germline V gene (reference sequence). There are 11 residues in the CDR3. The CDR3 reads CSASLAFEQYF. The CDR3 coding sequence is TGCAGTGCTAGTTTAGCGTTCGAGCAGTACTTC.

This clonotype is medium-sized. Because the library targeted alpha chains, this beta chain is an off-target read whose size means little. V gene TRBV20-1 combines with J gene TRBJ1-5; a possible D gene is TRBD1 (6 bases). Germline CDR1 and CDR2: DFQATT and SNEGSKA (reference sequence). Trimming removed 4 bases at V and 3 bases at J, with 19 bases between. The CDR3 has 16 residues. CDR3 nucleotides: TGCAGTGCTATAACCGTGAGGGGGGACCTCAATCAGCCCCAGCATTTT. It specifies CSAITVRGDLNQPQHF.

This clonotype qualifies as large. This beta chain appears as a stray read in a library generated for alpha chains; its size is not informative. V is TRBV19 and J is TRBJ2-2; TRBD2 is a possible D gene (5 bases). This CDR3 comprises 13 residues. Germline assignment: CDR1 LNHDA and CDR2 SQIVND (reference sequence). CDR3: CGCRRTNTGELFF. The CDR3 DNA follows: TGTGGCTGCCGGCGGACTAACACCGGGGAGCTGTTTTTT.

By its share, this clonotype is medium-sized. This beta chain appears as a stray read in a library generated for alpha chains; its size is not informative. The chain uses TRBV18 and TRBJ1-1; maybe TRBD1 (5 bases). There are 12 residues in the CDR3. In germline, CDR1 is KGHSH, CDR2 LQKENI. Trimming stripped 6 bases from V and 4 bases from J, with 9 bases between. DNA for the CDR3: TGTGCCAGCTCCCATGGGGGCACTGAAGCTTTCTTT. The encoded protein is CASSHGGTEAFF. The full variable domain, completed using reference TRBV18 and TRBJ1-1, is NAGVMQNPRHLVRRRGQEARLRCSPMKGHSHVYWYRQLPEEGLKFMVYLQKENIIDESGMPKERFSAEFPKEGPSILRIQQVVRGDSAAYFCASSHGGTEAFFGQGTRLTVV.

This clonotype counts as medium-sized. Being off target in a library aimed at alpha chains, this beta chain has a size of little meaning. This sequence joins TRBV5-4 and TRBJ1-6; D unclear. Germline values: CDR1 SGHNT, CDR2 YYREEE (reference sequence). The ends were cut back, 0 bases at V and 8 bases at J, with 9 bases in the middle. The CDR3 has 14 residues. The CDR3 DNA sequence: TGTGCCAGCAGCTTGGAGGTCAGAGATTCACCCCTCCACTTT. This encodes CASSLEVRDSPLHF.

By sample share, this clonotype is large. For a library built for alpha chains, this beta chain is a stray read; little rests on its size. The rearrangement joins TRBV4-2 to TRBJ2-2, with 8 nucleotides matching TRBD1. The ends lost 4 bases at V and 0 bases at J; junction bases unmatched: 7. Looked up from germline, CDR1 is LGHNA and CDR2 is YNFKEQ. This CDR3 has 17 amino acids. The CDR3 nucleotides are TGTGCCAGCAGCCGAAGGGCGGGACAGGCGAACACCGGGGAGCTGTTTTTT. It is translated as CASSRRAGQANTGELFF.

This clonotype is medium-sized (0.01 to 0.1%) by share. In a library made to pick up alpha chains, this beta chain is a stray read with a size that means little. The V and J genes are TRBV11-3 and TRBJ2-1; 11 bases fit TRBD2. Trimming took 2 bases from V and 9 from J; bases not matched to a gene: 3. The CDR3 runs 14 residues. Germline values: CDR1 SGHNT, CDR2 YENEEA. CDR3 sequence: CASSLMGTSGEQFF. The CDR3 bases are TGTGCCAGCAGCTTAATGGGGACTAGCGGTGAGCAGTTCTTC. The complete variable domain, with remaining parts taken from reference TRBV11-3 and TRBJ2-1, reads EAGVVQSPRYKIIEKKQPVAFWCNPISGHNTLYWYLQNLGQGPELLIRYENEEAVDDSQLPKDRFSAERLKGVDSTLKIQPAELGDSAVYLCASSLMGTSGEQFFGPGTRLTVL.

Relative to its sample, this clonotype is medium-sized (0.01 to 0.1%). The library was prepared for alpha chains; this beta chain is a stray read, so its frequency means little. The chain links TRBV5-1 to TRBJ1-4, with D uncertain. CDR3 length: 15 residues. Germline V gives CDR1 SGHRS, CDR2 YFSETQ. Trimming removed 1 base at V and 7 bases at J, with 14 bases between. In DNA form, the CDR3 reads TGCGCCAGCAGCTTGACGGCCACCGCTGGTGAAAAACTGTTTTTT. This translates into CASSLTATAGEKLFF.

This clonotype occurred a few times. In a library made to pick up alpha chains, this beta chain is a stray read with a size that means little. The J gene is TRBJ2-7, the V gene TRBV18; TRBD1 agrees at 9 bases. CDR1 is KGHSH and CDR2 is LQKENI in the germline V gene. With V trimmed by 3 bases and J by 2 bases, 5 bases remained unmatched. The CDR3 is 15 amino acids. The CDR3 DNA follows: TGTGCCAGCTCACCGAACAGGGGGCTTACCTACGAGCAGTACTTC. Translation: CASSPNRGLTYEQYF.

This clonotype is medium-sized (0.01 to 0.1%). This beta chain represents an off-target read in a library built for alpha chains; its size is of limited meaning. The chain joins TRBV5-5 to TRBJ2-2; D gene unclear. Looked up from germline, CDR1 is SGHKS and CDR2 is YYEKEE (reference sequence). This CDR3 comprises 15 residues. Between the trimmed V and J ends, which lost 4 bases and 1 base, there was a span of 11 bases. The CDR3 bases are TGTGCCAGCAGCCTGGGGTCACGGAACACCGGGGAGCTGTTTTTT. It is translated as CASSLGSRNTGELFF.

Judged by abundance, this clonotype is medium-sized. This beta chain is an unintended read in a library built for alpha chains; its size means little. The chain is built from TRBV28 and TRBJ2-1; 7 positions agree with TRBD1. This CDR3 contains 12 residues. Trimming took 6 bases from V and 5 from J; bases not matched to a gene: 1. Per germline, CDR1 MDHEN and CDR2 SYDVKM. CDR3 in DNA: TGTGCCAGCAGAACAGGGGACAATGAGCAGTTCTTC. Residues: CASRTGDNEQFF.